The source of this T cell receptor (beta chain) is a study of blood T cells in healthy people across ages. The second PCR ran about 6 to 12 cycles with a sample-barcoded 5' primer and J-beta primers. MiXCR, applied by TCRdb to the 5' RACE reads, yields one record per CDR3 protein. Among fewer than 900,000 distinct CDR3 sequences, roughly 43% were seen once, and the ten largest hold around a fifth. Donation came from healthy Caucasian individuals in Russia who were aged about 6 to 95. This clonotype was found a few times. Sequenced sample: blood. This clonotype was obtained from a woman aged 55 to 70 in good health.

The CDR3 here is CASSATAGTYNEQFF. CDR3 nucleotides: TGTGCCAGCAGTGCAACGGCCGGGACTTACAATGAGCAGTTCTTC. V usage is TRBV7-8 and J usage is TRBJ2-1; a possible D gene is TRBD2 (6 bases). Looked up from germline, CDR1 is SGHVS and CDR2 is FQNEAQ. The CDR3 is 15 amino acids. The V and J ends lost 6 bases and 4 bases respectively, with 16 bases between them.